One and the same sample provided the 23 T cell receptor beta chains below, sequenced in a study of T cell responses to AZD1222 COVID-19 vaccine. Sequenced by immunoSEQ multiplex PCR; TCRdb stores in-frame clones only, minus some. The sample has 150,000 or so clones, approximately 89% seen once. Source: peripheral blood, taken 28 days after the second AZD1222 dose. Receptors were obtained from an adult who received the AZD1222 COVID-19 vaccine.

This sequence joins TRBV2 and TRBJ1-1, with D tentatively TRBD1 (6 bases). The CDR3 has 14 residues. The germline gives CDR1 SNHLY, CDR2 FYNNEI. The germline V and J ends were trimmed by 1 base and 6 bases, with 12 bases remaining between them. This CDR3 reads CASSEVGGRPEAFF. As DNA, the CDR3 is TGTGCCAGCAGTGAAGTGGGGGGGCGACCTGAAGCTTTCTTT.

The CDR3 region is CASKGYGNQPQHF. The DNA for the CDR3 is TGTGCCAGCAAAGGGTATGGGAATCAGCCCCAGCATTTT. The chain uses TRBV6-5 and TRBJ1-5, with D uncertain. With 7 bases removed from V and 4 bases from J, the gap between germline ends came to 11 bases. CDR3 size: 13 residues. Germline V gene sequence: CDR1 MNHEY, CDR2 SVGAGI.

The chain is built from TRBV18 and TRBJ2-1; 8 bases agree with TRBD1. The CDR3 loop spans 16 amino acids. From germline, CDR1 is KGHSH and CDR2 LQKENI. V lost 0 bases, J lost 5 bases, and 6 bases stayed unmatched. This CDR3 is CASSPPGRGLDNEQFF. The CDR3, as DNA: TGTGCCAGCTCACCACCGGGCAGGGGGCTAGACAATGAGCAGTTCTTC.

J is TRBJ2-5 and V is TRBV4-1; TRBD2 might be the D (5 bases). The germline CDR1 and CDR2 sequences are MGHRA and YSYEKL. Trimming removed 1 base at V and 2 bases at J, with 14 bases between. The CDR3 is made up of 16 amino acids. The CDR3 region has the DNA TGCGCCAGCAGCCAAGCCAGGAGGTTGGGGCAAGAGACCCAGTACTTC. Protein: CASSQARRLGQETQYF.

The chain recombines TRBV27 with TRBJ1-5, with 7 bases lining up with TRBD1. The germline V gene encodes CDR1 MNHEY and CDR2 SMNVEV (reference sequence). The CDR3 length is 18 residues. Trimming at V came to 5 bases and at J to 0 bases, leaving 13 bases not matched to a gene. The CDR3 reads CASSPRRQGFYSNQPQHF. CDR3 coding DNA: TGTGCCAGCAGTCCCCGACGACAGGGATTTTATAGCAATCAGCCCCAGCATTTT.

This chain links TRBV4-1 with TRBJ2-3; perhaps TRBD2 as D (7 bases). V lost 0 bases, J lost 0 bases, and 13 bases lay in between. The CDR3 covers 17 residues. Per germline, CDR1 MGHRA and CDR2 YSYEKL. The CDR3 reads CASSQDRRGGSTDTQYF. The CDR3 bases are TGCGCCAGCAGCCAAGACCGAAGGGGGGGTAGCACAGATACGCAGTATTTT.

This clone appeared once. The genes are TRBV2 and TRBJ2-7; the D call may be TRBD1 or TRBD2 (5 bases each). V was shortened by 4 bases and J by 6 bases, with 7 bases between the two germline ends. This CDR3 has 11 residues. CDR1 and CDR2 (germline): SNHLY, FYNNEI. The CDR3 region has the DNA TGTGCCAGCAGTGTTGGGGGCGAGCAGTACTTC. Protein sequence: CASSVGGEQYF.

The V and J genes are TRBV7-3 and TRBJ2-1; D perhaps matches TRBD2 (5 bases). V was clipped by 1 base and J by 1 base, with 11 bases between them. CDR1 is SGHTA, CDR2 FQGTGA, per germline. The CDR3 extends over 16 amino acids. This chain's CDR3 is CASSLITGISYNEQFF. The CDR3 nucleotides are TGTGCCAGCAGCTTAATCACGGGGATTTCCTACAATGAGCAGTTCTTC.

This rearrangement joins TRBV7-2 to TRBJ1-2, with D perhaps matching TRBD1 (6 bases). V lost 1 base and J 7 bases, leaving 10 bases between the germline ends. Per germline, CDR1 SGHTA and CDR2 FQGNSA. CDR3 length: 13 amino acids. CDR3 in amino acids: CASSLEQGGGYTF. DNA for the CDR3: TGTGCCAGCAGCTTAGAACAGGGAGGTGGCTACACCTTC.

CDR3 loop: CASSQDLGVNTEAFF. The DNA for the CDR3 is TGCGCCAGCAGCCAAGATCTAGGGGTGAACACTGAAGCTTTCTTT. The rearrangement links TRBV4-3 to TRBJ1-1, with a weak D call TRBD1 (5 bases). V lost 0 bases and J lost 0, with 8 bases in between. The germline V gene encodes CDR1 LGHNA and CDR2 YSLEER. CDR3 size: 15 residues.

This rearrangement joins TRBV6-2 or TRBV6-3 to TRBJ2-1; 11 bases are a match to TRBD2. The V segment lost 0 bases and the J segment 7 bases; nucleotides outside the gene matches: 8. CDR1 MNHEY and CDR2 SVGEGT come from the germline V gene. This CDR3 comprises 17 residues. This CDR3 reads CASSYSPSGRIINEQFF. CDR3 nucleotide sequence: TGTGCCAGCAGTTACTCCCCTAGCGGGAGGATAATAAATGAGCAGTTCTTC.

The chain couples TRBV10-3 to TRBJ1-1; 7 nucleotides line up with TRBD1. Trimming took 4 bases from V and 3 from J; bases not matched to a gene: 5. CDR3 length equals 14 residues. Germline CDR1 and CDR2: ENHRY and SYGVKD. This CDR3 is CAISGRTGDTEAFF. In nucleotides, the CDR3 is TGTGCCATCAGTGGCAGGACAGGAGACACTGAAGCTTTCTTT.

This clone was seen only a few times. The chain has TRBV10-1 and TRBJ2-3; D unresolved. In germline, CDR1 is WNHNN, CDR2 SYGVQD (reference sequence). The CDR3 runs 13 residues. The V end lost 2 bases, the J end lost 3 bases, and 6 bases lay between the germline ends. CDR3 in amino acids: CASSEARTDTQYF. The CDR3 DNA is TGCGCCAGCAGTGAGGCGAGAACAGATACGCAGTATTTT.

This clone has just one count. V and J are TRBV2 and TRBJ1-1; a possible D gene is TRBD1 (6 bases). V lost 4 bases, J lost 3 bases, and 9 bases lay in between. CDR1 and CDR2 from the germline V gene are SNHLY and FYNNEI. CDR3 length: 13 amino acids. The CDR3 sequence: CASSVEGDTEAFF. CDR3 nucleotides: TGTGCCAGCAGTGTGGAGGGGGACACTGAAGCTTTCTTT.

J is TRBJ2-3 and V is TRBV4-1, with 7 bases that match TRBD2. The CDR3 length is 17 residues. Germline lookup yields CDR1 MGHRA and CDR2 YSYEKL. Germline trimming cut 0 bases from V and 3 bases from J; bases unmatched to any gene: 9. This CDR3 is CASSQDQAGDSTDTQYF. In DNA, the CDR3 is TGCGCCAGCAGCCAAGATCAGGCGGGAGACAGTACAGATACGCAGTATTTT.

This chain uses TRBV10-3 with TRBJ1-2; 8 bases are shared with TRBD1. Trimming cost V 6 bases and J 8 bases; bases outside gene matches: 8. The CDR3 has 13 amino acids. CDR1 ENHRY and CDR2 SYGVKD come from the germline V gene. The DNA for the CDR3 is TGTGCCATCAGACCCAGGGGGCGCGTGGGCTACACCTTC. Amino acid sequence: CAIRPRGRVGYTF.

The chain joins TRBV29-1 to TRBJ1-4; TRBD1 might be the D (6 bases). The CDR3 runs to 14 residues. Deletions cut 7 bases from V and 8 bases from J, with 20 bases between. Germline CDR1 SQVTM, CDR2 ANQGSEA. The CDR3 reads CSATQGGGKEKLFF. The CDR3 region has the DNA TGCAGCGCCACACAGGGTGGTGGTAAGGAAAAACTGTTTTTT.

This chain's CDR3 is CASSHPGGGGYEQYF. The CDR3 coding sequence is TGTGCCAGTAGCCACCCGGGAGGCGGGGGCTACGAGCAGTACTTC. This chain uses TRBV19 with TRBJ2-7; 7 nucleotides line up with TRBD2. Germline CDR1 reads LNHDA; CDR2 reads SQIVND (reference sequence). The ends lost 6 bases at V and 3 bases at J; junction bases unmatched: 11. The CDR3 loop spans 15 amino acids.

This chain connects TRBV6-6 to TRBJ2-7; TRBD2 matches 9 bases. The CDR3 is 16 amino acids. J lost 1 base, V lost 6 bases, and 10 bases had no gene match. Germline V gene data show CDR1 as MNHNY and CDR2 as SVGAGI (reference sequence). CDR3 residues: CASSPQGLASSYEQYF. In DNA form, the CDR3 reads TGTGCCAGCAGCCCTCAAGGACTAGCGAGTTCCTACGAGCAGTACTTC.

This chain uses TRBV3-1 (or the pseudogene TRBV3-2) with TRBJ2-2; the D gene could be TRBD1 or TRBD2 (6 bases each). There are 17 residues in the CDR3. V lost 2 bases, J lost 6 bases, and 19 bases lay in between. Germline loops: CDR1 LGHDT, CDR2 YNNKEL (reference sequence). CDR3 nucleotide sequence: TGTGCCAGCAGCCAACCCATTACAGGGAGGCGGGCCGGGGAGCTGTTTTTT. Residues: CASSQPITGRRAGELFF.

The rearrangement links TRBV19 to TRBJ2-3; 8 nucleotides line up with TRBD2. Germline trimming cut 6 bases from V and 5 bases from J; bases unmatched to any gene: 25. The CDR3 has 20 residues. CDR1 and CDR2 (germline): LNHDA, SQIVND (reference sequence). Here the CDR3 DNA reads TGTGCCAGTAGCCTAGCGGGCTGGCGGGAGGCTGGAGGGTTGAGAGATACGCAGTATTTT. Translated, it gives CASSLAGWREAGGLRDTQYF.

The chain uses TRBV7-9 and TRBJ1-4, with D maybe TRBD1 (5 bases). This CDR3 region has 16 residues. The V end lost 4 bases, the J end lost 7 bases, and 19 bases lay between the germline ends. Germline V gene sequence: CDR1 SEHNR, CDR2 FQNEAQ (reference sequence). The CDR3 spells CASSSPGGRSSEKLFF. CDR3 nucleotide sequence: TGTGCCAGCAGCTCCCCTGGGGGGAGGTCAAGTGAAAAACTGTTTTTT.

CDR3 region: CASSQDRVGDTQYF. CDR3 nucleotide sequence: TGTGCCAGCAGTCAAGACAGGGTTGGAGATACGCAGTATTTT. V is TRBV11-2 and J is TRBJ2-3; 7 positions match TRBD1. With 6 bases clipped from V and 5 bases from J, the junction kept 8 bases outside the gene matches. The CDR3 is made up of 14 amino acids. Germline loops: CDR1 SGHAT, CDR2 FQNNGV.